These T cell receptor beta chains were read from a single sample in a study of blood T cell repertoires in COVID-19. The method was immunoSEQ multiplex PCR; TCRdb's version includes in-frame clones alone and lacks a portion of them. The profile shows 300,000 to 350,000 clones, approximately 90% of them singletons. Input material: peripheral blood. All receptors come from a man younger than 35 with active or convalescent COVID-19. Both conserved end residues are part of each CDR3. D genes are given only for firm matches. Where a row states a size, it is once, few, many or the class of an expanded clone; other rows omit it.

>TRBJ2-1|TRBV2|.|TRBD1
CASRPGQGLEQFF
TGTGCCAGCAGACCGGGACAGGGGCTTGAGCAGTTCTTC
>TRBJ2-1|TRBV7-6|.|TRBD2
CASSLGGLAGNNEQFF
TGTGCCAGCAGCTTAGGGGGCCTAGCGGGAAACAATGAGCAGTTCTTC
>TRBJ2-7|TRBV4-1|once|TRBD1
CASSQVGTGSDEQYF
TGCGCCAGCAGCCAAGTGGGGACAGGGAGTGACGAGCAGTACTTC
>TRBJ1-6|TRBV19|.|.
CASSISGTPTRSYNSPLHF
TGTGCCAGTAGTATATCCGGGACACCCACCAGGTCCTATAATTCACCCCTCCACTTT
>TRBJ1-1|TRBV7-6|.|.
CASSLYGNTEAFF
TGTGCCAGCAGCTTATACGGGAACACTGAAGCTTTCTTT
>TRBJ2-7|TRBV4-2|.|TRBD2
CASSQDPSGRAGEYF
TGTGCCAGCAGCCAAGATCCTAGCGGGAGGGCCGGTGAGTACTTC
>TRBJ1-5|TRBV19|.|.
CASSPDGQKNQPQHF
TGTGCCAGTAGTCCGGACGGACAGAAGAATCAGCCCCAGCATTTT
>TRBJ1-2|TRBV5-1|.|.
CASSLGVGDYGYTF
TGCGCCAGCAGCTTGGGGGTAGGAGATTATGGCTACACCTTC
>TRBJ2-7|TRBV7-8|once|.
CASSKQGVYEQYF
TGTGCCAGCAGTAAACAGGGCGTCTACGAGCAGTACTTC
>TRBJ2-7|TRBV7-9|few|.
CASSPPRVPYEQYF
TGTGCCAGCAGCCCCCCCAGGGTCCCCTACGAGCAGTACTTC
>TRBJ2-7|TRBV5-1|once|TRBD1
CASSGGTGATYEQYF
TGCGCCAGCAGCGGGGGGACAGGAGCAACCTACGAGCAGTACTTC
>TRBJ2-4|TRBV10-3|.|TRBD2
CAISDGASGGAKNIQYF
TGTGCCATCAGTGATGGGGCTAGCGGGGGAGCCAAAAACATTCAGTACTTC
>TRBJ2-1|TRBV7-2|.|.
CASSLGGESYNEQFF
TGTGCCAGCAGCTTAGGCGGGGAATCCTACAATGAGCAGTTCTTC
>TRBJ1-5|TRBV28|.|.
CASSVSGVPYAIQPQHF
TGTGCCAGCAGTGTCTCAGGGGTTCCTTATGCGATTCAGCCCCAGCATTTT
>TRBJ2-2|TRBV19|.|.
CASTPVGSGTGELFF
TGTGCCAGTACCCCAGTGGGCTCTGGCACCGGGGAGCTGTTTTTT
>TRBJ1-6|TRBV7-9|few|.
CASSFNSYNSPLHF
TGTGCCAGCAGCTTCAACAGCTATAATTCACCCCTCCACTTT
>TRBJ1-5|TRBV2|many|.
CASSVRDTYSNQPQHF
TGTGCCAGCAGTGTTCGGGACACCTATAGCAATCAGCCCCAGCATTTT
>TRBJ1-4|TRBV4-3|.|TRBD1
CASSQNRGLWEKLFF
TGCGCCAGCAGCCAAAACAGGGGTTTGTGGGAAAAACTGTTTTTT
>TRBJ2-7|TRBV5-5|.|.
CASSFGRVSAREQYF
TGTGCCAGCAGCTTTGGCAGGGTCAGTGCTCGCGAGCAGTACTTC
>TRBJ1-5|TRBV2|.|TRBD1
CASSPDRGDQPQHF
TGTGCCAGCAGCCCGGACAGGGGCGATCAGCCCCAGCATTTT
>TRBJ2-3|TRBV10-3|.|.
CAISVQGSTDTQYF
TGTGCCATCAGTGTTCAGGGGAGCACAGATACGCAGTATTTT
>TRBJ2-1|TRBV4-1|.|TRBD1
CASRLGPGQGSYNEQFF
TGCGCCAGCCGCTTGGGACCGGGACAGGGATCCTACAATGAGCAGTTCTTC
>TRBJ2-5|TRBV5-1|.|.
CASSYEMRGFVETQYF
TGCGCCAGCAGCTATGAGATGAGGGGGTTTGTGGAGACCCAGTACTTC
>TRBJ1-3|TRBV4-2|.|.
CASSHPLSSGNTIYF
TGTGCCAGCAGCCATCCCTTGAGCTCCGGAAACACCATATATTTT
>TRBJ2-1|TRBV20-1|.|TRBD2
CSASRLAGSSYNEQFF
TGCAGTGCTAGTCGACTAGCGGGGAGCTCCTACAATGAGCAGTTCTTC
>TRBJ2-5|TRBV6-2/TRBV6-3|.|TRBD2
CASSYSGTSPETQYF
TGTGCCAGCAGTTACTCGGGGACTAGTCCCGAGACCCAGTACTTC
>TRBJ1-3|TRBV7-6|.|.
CASSLGVRDTIYF
TGTGCCAGCAGCTTAGGTGTAAGAGACACCATATATTTT
>TRBJ1-2|TRBV12-3/TRBV12-4|.|.
CASSRNRFYGYTF
TGTGCCAGCAGTCGAAACAGATTCTATGGCTACACCTTC
>TRBJ1-2|TRBV18|.|.
CASSPRGPDYGYTF
TGTGCCAGCTCCCCCAGGGGTCCGGACTATGGCTACACCTTC
>TRBJ1-1|TRBV7-6|.|.
CASSLVAGGNTEAFF
TGTGCCAGCAGCTTAGTTGCGGGGGGGAACACTGAAGCTTTCTTT
>TRBJ2-7|TRBV6-5|.|TRBD2
CASSYGGRFYEQYF
TGTGCCAGCAGTTATGGCGGGAGGTTCTACGAGCAGTACTTC
>TRBJ2-5|TRBV21-1|.|.
CASSGGQVETQYF
TGTGCCAGCTCCGGGGGGCAGGTGGAGACCCAGTACTTC
>TRBJ1-2|TRBV28|.|.
CASSSPRTGGSYGYTF
TGTGCCAGCAGCTCCCCGAGGACGGGGGGGTCCTATGGCTACACCTTC
>TRBJ2-1|TRBV7-2|.|TRBD1
CASSLLFQGANEQFF
TGTGCCAGCAGCTTATTATTCCAGGGGGCCAATGAGCAGTTCTTC
>TRBJ2-1|TRBV19|once|TRBD2
CATNPTGGYNEQFF
TGTGCCACAAACCCGACGGGAGGATACAATGAGCAGTTCTTC
>TRBJ2-1|TRBV6-1|.|.
CASTLTGALGEQFF
TGTGCCAGCACCTTGACTGGCGCCCTCGGTGAGCAGTTCTTC
>TRBJ2-1|TRBV11-2|.|.
CASSSPRLDEQFF
TGTGCCAGCAGCTCCCCTCGTTTAGATGAGCAGTTCTTC
>TRBJ1-2|TRBV7-2|.|.
CASSLSWDFFGYTF
TGTGCCAGCAGCCTCTCCTGGGACTTTTTTGGCTACACCTTC
>TRBJ1-2|TRBV18|.|TRBD1
CASSQGQLYGYTF
TGTGCCAGCTCACAGGGACAGTTATATGGCTACACCTTC
>TRBJ1-1|TRBV19|.|.
CASILWGIEAFF
TGTGCCAGTATTCTGTGGGGCATTGAAGCTTTCTTT
>TRBJ1-4|TRBV5-5|.|.
CASSFSRGRTNEKLFF
TGTGCCAGCAGCTTCAGTAGGGGTCGGACTAATGAAAAACTGTTTTTT
>TRBJ1-1|TRBV4-1|.|TRBD1
CASSQGQGVWTEAFF
TGCGCCAGCAGCCAAGGACAGGGGGTGTGGACTGAAGCTTTCTTT
>TRBJ2-2|TRBV9|.|TRBD2
CASSPGLAGEPPGTGELFF
TGTGCCAGCAGCCCGGGACTAGCGGGAGAACCCCCCGGCACCGGGGAGCTGTTTTTT
>TRBJ2-7|TRBV7-9|.|.
CASSSYDRSEQYF
TGTGCCAGCAGCTCCTATGACAGGTCCGAGCAGTACTTC
>TRBJ2-2|TRBV5-1|.|.
CASSDPPQGTGELFF
TGCGCCAGCAGTGACCCGCCCCAGGGCACCGGGGAGCTGTTTTTT
>TRBJ1-3|TRBV18|few|.
CASSPDRVSGNTIYF
TGTGCCAGCTCACCGGACAGAGTATCTGGAAACACCATATATTTT
>TRBJ2-5|TRBV27|once|TRBD2
CASTPRGRAAETQYF
TGTGCCAGCACACCCCGCGGGAGGGCCGCGGAGACCCAGTACTTC
>TRBJ2-7|TRBV28|.|TRBD1
CASSVGGTGGYEQYF
TGTGCCAGCAGTGTAGGTGGGACAGGGGGCTACGAGCAGTACTTC
>TRBJ2-1|TRBV7-8|.|TRBD2
CASGESVAGLAYNEQFF
TGTGCCAGCGGAGAATCCGTAGCGGGATTAGCGTACAATGAGCAGTTCTTC
>TRBJ2-7|TRBV10-3|.|.
CAISGRQDNEQYF
TGTGCCATCAGCGGGCGCCAGGACAACGAGCAGTACTTC
>TRBJ1-4|TRBV28|few|.
CASRRRGLGEKLFF
TGTGCCAGCAGGAGACGGGGGTTGGGGGAAAAACTGTTTTTT
>TRBJ1-6|TRBV28|.|TRBD1
CASIGTDNSPLHF
TGTGCCAGCATCGGGACAGATAATTCACCCCTCCACTTT
>TRBJ2-5|TRBV4-3|.|.
CASSQEGAGLSETQYF
TGCGCCAGCAGCCAAGAGGGTGCAGGGCTAAGCGAGACCCAGTACTTC